The sequence of this T cell receptor beta chain was determined in a study of regulatory T cells in long-lasting Graves disease. Documented time point: newly diagnosed GD, antithyroid drugs for less than 3 months. PBMCs provided the RNA from which the TCR library was made. Arm-PCR with iRepertoire HTBI primers amplified the CDR3 regions for these TCR beta libraries. In the source study's methods: Analysis of the samples identified about 62 TRBV and 14 TRBJ segments. TCRdb ran MiXCR on the multiplex PCR reads and lists one entry per CDR3 protein. Here the V and J calls rest on TCRdb's processing, not on the authors' analysis. The sample has 350,000 to 500,000 distinct CDR3 sequences; roughly 15% are singletons. Study-wide findings and caveats: Preferential use of TRBV28, TRBJ1-2 and TRBJ2-5 was seen in persistent disease. With 2,741 shared public clonotypes, persistent patients exceeded new patients, who shared just over 950.

The ends were cut back, 2 bases at V and 3 bases at J, with 8 bases in the middle. This CDR3 is built from 13 residues. Germline CDR1 SGHTA, CDR2 FQGNSA. Many counts were recorded for this clonotype. What it binds is unknown. The same data also went into a second study, on T cells in Graves' hyperthyroidism and ophthalmopathy. That paper adds: If no ophthalmopathy progression occurred within 18 months, Graves' hyperthyroidism was stable.

The clonotype was recovered from a woman aged 50 to 60 with Graves disease. The rearrangement uses TRBV7-2 and TRBJ2-7; no clear D gene. This material consisted of peripheral blood mononuclear cells (PBMCs), taken at new diagnosis, from a patient treated with antithyroid drugs. This CDR3 reads CASSLLIFYEQYF. The CDR3 DNA reads as TGTGCCAGCAGCTTATTGATATTCTACGAGCAGTACTTC. The full variable domain, with the rest looked up from reference TRBV7-2 and TRBJ2-7, is GAGVSQSPSNKVTEKGKDVELRCDPISGHTALYWYRQSLGQGLEFLIYFQGNSAPDKSGLPSDRFSAERTGGSVSTLTIQRTQQEDSAVYLCASSLLIFYEQYFGPGTRLTVT.